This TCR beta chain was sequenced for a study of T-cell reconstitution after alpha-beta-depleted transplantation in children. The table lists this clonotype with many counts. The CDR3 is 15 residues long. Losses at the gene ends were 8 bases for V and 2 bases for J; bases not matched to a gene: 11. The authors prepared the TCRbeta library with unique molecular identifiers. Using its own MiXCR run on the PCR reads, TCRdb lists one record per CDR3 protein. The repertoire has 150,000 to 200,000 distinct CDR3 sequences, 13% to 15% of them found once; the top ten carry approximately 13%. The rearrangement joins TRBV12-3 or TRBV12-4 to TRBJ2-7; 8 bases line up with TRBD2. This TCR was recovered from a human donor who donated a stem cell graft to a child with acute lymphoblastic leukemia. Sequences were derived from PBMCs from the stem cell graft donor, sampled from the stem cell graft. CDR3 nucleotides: TGTGCCAGCTCACCCCGGGGTAGCGGGGCCTACGAGCAGTACTTC. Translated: CASSPRGSGAYEQYF.